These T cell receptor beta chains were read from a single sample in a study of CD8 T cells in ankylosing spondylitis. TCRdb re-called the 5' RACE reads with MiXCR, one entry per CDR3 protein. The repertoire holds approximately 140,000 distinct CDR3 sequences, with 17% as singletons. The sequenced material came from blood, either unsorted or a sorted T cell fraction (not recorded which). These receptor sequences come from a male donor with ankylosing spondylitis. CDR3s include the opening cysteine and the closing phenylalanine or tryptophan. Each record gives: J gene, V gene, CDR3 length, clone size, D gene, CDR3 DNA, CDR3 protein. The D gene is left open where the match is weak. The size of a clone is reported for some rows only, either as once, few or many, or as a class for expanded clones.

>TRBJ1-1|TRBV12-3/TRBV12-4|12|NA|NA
TGTGCCAGCGGCGACAGGAACACTGAAGCTTTCTTT
CASGDRNTEAFF
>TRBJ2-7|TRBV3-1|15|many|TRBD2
TGTGCCAGCAGCCGACACAAGGGACTAAGCGACGAGCAGTACTTC
CASSRHKGLSDEQYF
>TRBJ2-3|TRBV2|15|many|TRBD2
TGTGCCAGCAGTGACGCTAGCGGGAGTGGGGATACGCAGTATTTT
CASSDASGSGDTQYF
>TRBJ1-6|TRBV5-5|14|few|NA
TGTGCCAGCAGCCACTTTGATGATAATTCACCCCTCCACTTT
CASSHFDDNSPLHF
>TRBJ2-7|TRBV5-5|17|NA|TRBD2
TGTGCCAGCAGGGGAGGACTAGCAGAATTTACCTCCTACGAGCAGTACTTC
CASRGGLAEFTSYEQYF
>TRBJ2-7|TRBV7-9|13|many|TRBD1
TGTGCCAGCAGCTTTGGTCACAGGGGTGAGCAGTACTTC
CASSFGHRGEQYF
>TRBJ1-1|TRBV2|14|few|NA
TGTGCCAGCAGTGAAGTAGGGACTTCGGTTGAAGCTTTCTTT
CASSEVGTSVEAFF
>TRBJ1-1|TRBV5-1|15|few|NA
TGCGCCAGCAGCTTGGTCGGCCAGGAAAACACTGAAGCTTTCTTT
CASSLVGQENTEAFF
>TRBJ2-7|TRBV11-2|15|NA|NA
TGTGCCAGCAGATCGTGGGTGCAGACCGATTACGAGCAGTACTTC
CASRSWVQTDYEQYF
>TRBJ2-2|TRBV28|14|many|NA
TGTGCCAGCATGGTGGGAGTGAACACCGGGGAGCTGTTTTTT
CASMVGVNTGELFF
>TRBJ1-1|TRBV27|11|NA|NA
TGTGCCAGCATGATGAACACTGAAGCTTTCTTT
CASMMNTEAFF
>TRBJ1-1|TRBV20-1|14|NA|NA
TGCAGTGCTAGGTTCGGGGGAGGGTACACTGAAGCTTTCTTT
CSARFGGGYTEAFF
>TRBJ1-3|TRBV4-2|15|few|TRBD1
TGTGCCAGCAGTACGGACAGGGCCTCTGGAAACACCATATATTTT
CASSTDRASGNTIYF
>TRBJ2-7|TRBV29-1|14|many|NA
TGCAGCGTACGACCCGCCGAGGGAGCCTACGAGCAGTACTTC
CSVRPAEGAYEQYF
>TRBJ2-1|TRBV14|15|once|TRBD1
TGTGCCAGCAGCCAGAGAGGGACAGGGTTCGATGAGCAGTTCTTC
CASSQRGTGFDEQFF
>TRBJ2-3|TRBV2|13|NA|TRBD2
TGTGCCAGCCTAGCGGGAAGCACAGATACGCAGTATTTT
CASLAGSTDTQYF
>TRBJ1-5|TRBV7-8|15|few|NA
TGTGCCAGCAGCTCAGGACGGTATAGCAATCAGCCCCAGCATTTT
CASSSGRYSNQPQHF
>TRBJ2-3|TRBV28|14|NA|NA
TGTGCCAGCAGCCTAACTTTTAATACAGATACGCAGTATTTT
CASSLTFNTDTQYF
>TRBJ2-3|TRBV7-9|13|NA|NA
TGTGCCAGCAGCTCGATGGACACAGATACGCAGTATTTT
CASSSMDTDTQYF
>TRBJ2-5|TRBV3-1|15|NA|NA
TGTGCCAGCTCCTCCGGGACGGGGTACCAAGAGACCCAGTACTTC
CASSSGTGYQETQYF
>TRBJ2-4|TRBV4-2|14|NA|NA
TGTGCCAGCAGCCAAGAGTTCGATCGGGACATTCAGTACTTC
CASSQEFDRDIQYF
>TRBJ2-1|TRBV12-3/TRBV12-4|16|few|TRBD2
TGTGCCAGCAGTTTAACTAGCGGTTACTACTACAATGAGCAGTTCTTC
CASSLTSGYYYNEQFF
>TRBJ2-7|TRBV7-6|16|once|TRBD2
TGTGCCAGCAGCCCAATGACTAGCGGGGGCTCCTACGAGCAGTACTTC
CASSPMTSGGSYEQYF
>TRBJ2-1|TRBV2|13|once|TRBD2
TGTGCCAGCAGTCCGCCACTAGCGGCTGAGCAGTTCTTC
CASSPPLAAEQFF
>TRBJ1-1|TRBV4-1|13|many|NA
TGCGCCAGCAGCCTGGACAAGGGCACTGAAGCTTTCTTT
CASSLDKGTEAFF
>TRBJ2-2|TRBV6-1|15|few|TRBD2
TGTGCCAGCAGAGGCGGGAGTGGAGTTACCGGGGAGCTGTTTTTT
CASRGGSGVTGELFF
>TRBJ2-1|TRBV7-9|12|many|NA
TGTGCCAGCAGCTTAGATCCAACAGGGAGTTTCTTC
CASSLDPTGSFF
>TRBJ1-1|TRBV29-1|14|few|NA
TGCAGCGTTGTCCCGGGACTGGGGAACACTGAAGCTTTCTTT
CSVVPGLGNTEAFF
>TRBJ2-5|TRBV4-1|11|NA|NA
TGCGCCAGCAGCCAAGATGCGACCCAGTACTTC
CASSQDATQYF
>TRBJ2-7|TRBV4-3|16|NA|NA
TGCGCCAGCAGCCCTGGGAAGGGCTTCTCCCCCTACGAGCAGTACTTC
CASSPGKGFSPYEQYF
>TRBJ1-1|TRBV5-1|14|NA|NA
TGCGCCAGCAGCTTGGGTACAGGCATCACTGAAGCTTTCTTT
CASSLGTGITEAFF
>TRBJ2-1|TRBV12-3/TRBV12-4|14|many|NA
TGTGCCAGCAGTCAGTCGAGTTCCTACAATGAGCAGTTCTTC
CASSQSSSYNEQFF
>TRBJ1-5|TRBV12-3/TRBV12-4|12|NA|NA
TGTGCCAGCACCAGAGAGAATCAGCCCCAGCATTTT
CASTRENQPQHF
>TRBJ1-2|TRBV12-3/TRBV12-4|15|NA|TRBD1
TGTGCCAGCAGTCCCCCCGGGAAGGGGGCCTATGGCTACACCTTC
CASSPPGKGAYGYTF
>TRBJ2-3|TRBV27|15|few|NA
TGTGCCAGCAGCAGATGGGCGGCGGGTGCAGATACGCAGTATTTT
CASSRWAAGADTQYF
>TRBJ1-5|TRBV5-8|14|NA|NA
TGTGCCAGCAGCTTGGGGCCGAACAATCAGCCCCAGCATTTT
CASSLGPNNQPQHF
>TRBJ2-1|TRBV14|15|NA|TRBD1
TGTGCCAGCAGCCAAGCAGGGGGCCCCTACAATGAGCAGTTCTTC
CASSQAGGPYNEQFF
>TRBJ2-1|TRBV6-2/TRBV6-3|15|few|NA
TGTGCCAGCAGTTACTTACCCGGCGCAAACAATGAGCAGTTCTTC
CASSYLPGANNEQFF
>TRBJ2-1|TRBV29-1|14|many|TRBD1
TGCAGCGTTGAGGGCAGGGGGCGCGAAGGTGAGCAGTTCTTC
CSVEGRGREGEQFF
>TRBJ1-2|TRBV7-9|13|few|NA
TGTGCCAGCAGCCCCGAGGTTGGCTATGGCTACACCTTC
CASSPEVGYGYTF
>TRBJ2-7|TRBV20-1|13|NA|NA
TGCAGTGCTGGAACCGGGACTTCCTACGAGCAGTACTTC
CSAGTGTSYEQYF
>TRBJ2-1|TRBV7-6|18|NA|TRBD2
TGTGCCAGCAGCCGCCCCAGGACTAGCGGGAGGTCCTACAATGAGCAGTTCTTC
CASSRPRTSGRSYNEQFF
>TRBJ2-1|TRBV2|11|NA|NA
TGTGCCAGCAGAACTAGTGTTGAGCAGTTCTTC
CASRTSVEQFF
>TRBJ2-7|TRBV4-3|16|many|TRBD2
TGCGCCAGCAGCCAAGACGGGCGGGAGGGCTCCTACGAGCAGTACTTC
CASSQDGREGSYEQYF
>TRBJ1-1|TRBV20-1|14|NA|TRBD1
TGCAGTGCCCGGCAGGGGGTAGAGAACACTGAAGCTTTCTTT
CSARQGVENTEAFF
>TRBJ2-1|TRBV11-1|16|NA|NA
TGTGCCAGCAGCTCCGAGCGAGGGAGCTCCTACAATGAGCAGTTCTTC
CASSSERGSSYNEQFF
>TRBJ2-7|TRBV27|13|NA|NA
TGTGCCAGCAGTTTAAGGGCTAGCAGCGAGCAGTACTTC
CASSLRASSEQYF
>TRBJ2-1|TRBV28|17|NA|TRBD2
TGTGCCAGCAGTTTATCTCTAGCGGGAGGGCCATTGGTTGAGCAGTTCTTC
CASSLSLAGGPLVEQFF
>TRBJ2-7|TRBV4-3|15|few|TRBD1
TGCGCCAGCAGCCTTTTACGGGACAGGCCCTACGAGCAGTACTTC
CASSLLRDRPYEQYF
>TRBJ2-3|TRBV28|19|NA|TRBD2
TGTGCCAGCAGTTCACCAGGTTATCGGGCTAGCGGGAGAAAAGATACGCAGTATTTT
CASSSPGYRASGRKDTQYF
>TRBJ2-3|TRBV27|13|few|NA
TGTGCCAGCAGTTCGCCTAGCACAGATACGCAGTATTTT
CASSSPSTDTQYF
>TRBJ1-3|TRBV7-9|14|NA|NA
TGTGCCAGCAGCCCGGGTGGCTCTGGAAACACCATATATTTT
CASSPGGSGNTIYF
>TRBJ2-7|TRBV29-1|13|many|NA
TGCAGCGTCCGGACAGTCGAAAGCTACGAGCAGTACTTC
CSVRTVESYEQYF
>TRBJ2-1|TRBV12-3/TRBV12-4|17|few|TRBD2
TGTGCCAGCAGTACGGGACTAGCGGGAGTTACCTACAATGAGCAGTTCTTC
CASSTGLAGVTYNEQFF
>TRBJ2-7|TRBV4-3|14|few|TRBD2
TGCGCCAGCAGCCCTAGCGGGAGGGTTTACGAGCAGTACTTC
CASSPSGRVYEQYF
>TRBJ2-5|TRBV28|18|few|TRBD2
TGTGCCAGCAGTTTACGACTAGCGGGAGGGGGAAGGGAGGAGACCCAGTACTTC
CASSLRLAGGGREETQYF
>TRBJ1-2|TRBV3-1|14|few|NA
TGTGCCAGCAGCTCCGGGGGGGCAGGCTATGGCTACACCTTC
CASSSGGAGYGYTF